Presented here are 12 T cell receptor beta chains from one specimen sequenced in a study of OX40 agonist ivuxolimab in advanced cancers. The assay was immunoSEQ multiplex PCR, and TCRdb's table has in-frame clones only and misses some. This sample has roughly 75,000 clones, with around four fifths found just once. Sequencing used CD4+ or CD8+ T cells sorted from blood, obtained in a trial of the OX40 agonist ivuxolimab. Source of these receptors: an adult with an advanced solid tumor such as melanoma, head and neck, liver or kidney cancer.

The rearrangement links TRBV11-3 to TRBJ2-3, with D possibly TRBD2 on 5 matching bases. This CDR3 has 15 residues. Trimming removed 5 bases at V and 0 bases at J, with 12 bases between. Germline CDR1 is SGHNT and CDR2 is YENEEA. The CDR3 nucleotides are TGTGCCAGCAGCCCTGATGGGAGCAGCACAGATACGCAGTATTTT. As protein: CASSPDGSSTDTQYF.

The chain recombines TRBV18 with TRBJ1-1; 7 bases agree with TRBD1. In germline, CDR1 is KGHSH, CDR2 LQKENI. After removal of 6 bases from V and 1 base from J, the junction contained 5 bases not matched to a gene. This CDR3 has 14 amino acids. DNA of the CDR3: TGTGCCAGCTCTCAGGGGGTATGGAACACTGAAGCTTTCTTT. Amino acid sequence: CASSQGVWNTEAFF.

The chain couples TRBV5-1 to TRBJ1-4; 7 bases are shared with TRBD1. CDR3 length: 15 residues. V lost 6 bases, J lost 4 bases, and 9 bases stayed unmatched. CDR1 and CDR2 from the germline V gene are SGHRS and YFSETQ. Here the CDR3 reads CASTQRGTVNEKLFF. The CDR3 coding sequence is TGCGCCAGCACACAACGGGGGACAGTTAATGAAAAACTGTTTTTT. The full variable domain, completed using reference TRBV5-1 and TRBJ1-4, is KAGVTQTPRYLIKTRGQQVTLSCSPISGHRSVSWYQQTPGQGLQFLFEYFSETQRNKGNFPGRFSGRQFSNSRSEMNVSTLELGDSALYLCASTQRGTVNEKLFFGSGTQLSVL.

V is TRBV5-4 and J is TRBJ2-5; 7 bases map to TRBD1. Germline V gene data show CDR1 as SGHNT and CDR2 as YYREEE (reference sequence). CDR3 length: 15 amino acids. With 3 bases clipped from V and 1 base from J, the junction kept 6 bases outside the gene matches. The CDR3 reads CASSSRTGVQETQYF. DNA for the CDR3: TGTGCCAGCAGCTCCCGGACAGGAGTCCAAGAGACCCAGTACTTC.

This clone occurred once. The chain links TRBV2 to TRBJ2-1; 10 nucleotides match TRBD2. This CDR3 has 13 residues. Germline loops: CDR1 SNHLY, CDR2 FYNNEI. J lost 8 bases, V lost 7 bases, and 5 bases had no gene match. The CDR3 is CASTRLAGDEQFF. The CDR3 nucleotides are TGTGCCAGCACTCGGCTAGCGGGAGATGAGCAGTTCTTC.

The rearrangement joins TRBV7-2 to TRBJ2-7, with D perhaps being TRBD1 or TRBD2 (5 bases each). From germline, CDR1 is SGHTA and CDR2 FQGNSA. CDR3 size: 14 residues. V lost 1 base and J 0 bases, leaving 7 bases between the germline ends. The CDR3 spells CASSLVGTSYEQYF. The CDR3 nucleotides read TGTGCCAGCAGCTTAGTAGGGACCTCCTACGAGCAGTACTTC.

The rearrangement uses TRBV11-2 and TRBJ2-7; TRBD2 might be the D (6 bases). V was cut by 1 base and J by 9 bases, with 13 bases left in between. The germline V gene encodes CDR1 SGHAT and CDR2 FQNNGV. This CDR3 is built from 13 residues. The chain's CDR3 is CASSLGEERGQYF. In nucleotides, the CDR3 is TGTGCCAGCAGCTTAGGGGAGGAAAGGGGGCAGTACTTC.

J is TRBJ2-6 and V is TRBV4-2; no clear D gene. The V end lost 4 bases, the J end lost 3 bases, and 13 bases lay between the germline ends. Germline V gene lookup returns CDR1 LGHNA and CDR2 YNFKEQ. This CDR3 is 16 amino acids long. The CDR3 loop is CASSPNSAVGANVLTF. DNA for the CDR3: TGTGCCAGCAGCCCAAACAGCGCAGTTGGGGCCAACGTCCTGACTTTC.

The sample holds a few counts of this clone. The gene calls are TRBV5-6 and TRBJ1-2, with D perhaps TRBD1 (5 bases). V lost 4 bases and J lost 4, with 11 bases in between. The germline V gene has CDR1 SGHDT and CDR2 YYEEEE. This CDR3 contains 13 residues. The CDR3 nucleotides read TGTGCCAGCAGCCGGGACGGCCCCTATGGCTACACCTTC. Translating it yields CASSRDGPYGYTF.

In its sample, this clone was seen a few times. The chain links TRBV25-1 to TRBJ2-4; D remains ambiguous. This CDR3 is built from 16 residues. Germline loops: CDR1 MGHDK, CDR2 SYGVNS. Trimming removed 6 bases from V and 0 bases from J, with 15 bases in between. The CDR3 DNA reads TGTGCCAGCAGAGACCCCCGGACGTTAGCCAAAAACATTCAGTACTTC. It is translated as CASRDPRTLAKNIQYF.

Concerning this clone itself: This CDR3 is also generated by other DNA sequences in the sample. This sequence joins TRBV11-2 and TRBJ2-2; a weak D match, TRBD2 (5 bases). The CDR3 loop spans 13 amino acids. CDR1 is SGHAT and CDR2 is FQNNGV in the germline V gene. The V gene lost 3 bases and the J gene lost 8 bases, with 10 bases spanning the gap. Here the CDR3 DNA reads TGTGCCAGCAGCTTGGTGCGGACTGGGGAGCTGTTTTTT. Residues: CASSLVRTGELFF.

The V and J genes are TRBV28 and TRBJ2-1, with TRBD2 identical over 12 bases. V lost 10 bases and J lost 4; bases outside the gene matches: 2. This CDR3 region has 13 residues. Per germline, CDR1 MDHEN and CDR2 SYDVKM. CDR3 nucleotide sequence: TGTGCCACCCTAGCGGGGGGGTACAATGAGCAGTTCTTC. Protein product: CATLAGGYNEQFF.